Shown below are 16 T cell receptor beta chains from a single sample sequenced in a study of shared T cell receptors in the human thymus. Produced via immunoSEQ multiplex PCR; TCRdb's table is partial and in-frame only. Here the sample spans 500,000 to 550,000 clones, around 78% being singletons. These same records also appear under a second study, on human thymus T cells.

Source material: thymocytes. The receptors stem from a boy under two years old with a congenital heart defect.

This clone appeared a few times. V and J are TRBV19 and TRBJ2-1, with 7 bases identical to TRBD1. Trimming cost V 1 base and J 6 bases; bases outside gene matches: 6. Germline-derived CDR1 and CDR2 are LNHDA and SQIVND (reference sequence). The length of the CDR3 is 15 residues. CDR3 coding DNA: TGTGCCAGTAGTATAGGGGACAGAGGCGCCAATGAGCAGTTCTTC. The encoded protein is CASSIGDRGANEQFF.

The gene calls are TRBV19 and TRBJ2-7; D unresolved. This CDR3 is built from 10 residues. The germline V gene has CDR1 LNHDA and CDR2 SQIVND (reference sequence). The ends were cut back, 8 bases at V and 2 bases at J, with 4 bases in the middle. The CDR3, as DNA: TGTGCCAGTGGCCCCTACGAGCAGTACTTC. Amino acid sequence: CASGPYEQYF.

The CDR3 sequence: CASSLTVMVYEQYF. The CDR3 bases are TGTGCCAGCAGTTTGACAGTGATGGTGTACGAGCAGTACTTC. V usage is TRBV28 and J usage is TRBJ2-7; TRBD1 might be the D (5 bases). The germline gives CDR1 MDHEN, CDR2 SYDVKM. CDR3 length: 14 residues. Trimming took 3 bases from V and 4 from J, leaving 13 bases between them.

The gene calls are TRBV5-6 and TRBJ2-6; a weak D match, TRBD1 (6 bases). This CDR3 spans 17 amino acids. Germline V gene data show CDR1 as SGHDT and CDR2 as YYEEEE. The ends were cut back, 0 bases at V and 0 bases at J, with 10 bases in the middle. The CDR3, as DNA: TGTGCCAGCAGCTTGGAGGGGGACAACTCTGGGGCCAACGTCCTGACTTTC. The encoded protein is CASSLEGDNSGANVLTF.

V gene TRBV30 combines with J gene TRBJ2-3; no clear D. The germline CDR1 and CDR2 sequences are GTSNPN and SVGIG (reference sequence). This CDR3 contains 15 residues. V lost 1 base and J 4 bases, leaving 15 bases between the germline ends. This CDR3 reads CAWSDSPGYADTQYF. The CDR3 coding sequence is TGTGCCTGGAGTGACTCCCCCGGGTATGCAGATACGCAGTATTTT. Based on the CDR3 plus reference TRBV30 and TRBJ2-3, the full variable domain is SQTIHQWPATLVQPVGSPLSLECTVEGTSNPNLYWYRQAAGRGLQLLFYSVGIGQISSEVPQNLSASRPQDRQFILSSKKLLLSDSGFYLCAWSDSPGYADTQYFGPGTRLTVL.

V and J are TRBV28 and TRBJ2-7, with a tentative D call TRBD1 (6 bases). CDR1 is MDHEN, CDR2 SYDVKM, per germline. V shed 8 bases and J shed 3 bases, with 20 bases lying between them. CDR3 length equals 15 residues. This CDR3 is CASSSQKGGFYEQYF. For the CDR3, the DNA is TGTGCCAGCTCATCCCAAAAAGGGGGTTTCTACGAGCAGTACTTC.

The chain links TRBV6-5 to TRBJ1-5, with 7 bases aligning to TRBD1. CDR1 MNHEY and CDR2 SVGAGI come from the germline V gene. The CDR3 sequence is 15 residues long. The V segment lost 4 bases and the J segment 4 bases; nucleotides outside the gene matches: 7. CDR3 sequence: CASSLIQGWNQPQHF. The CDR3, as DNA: TGTGCCAGCAGTTTAATACAGGGGTGGAATCAGCCCCAGCATTTT.

CDR3 DNA sequence: TGTGCCAGCAGCGTAGACGGGGAGACCCAGTACTTC. Residues: CASSVDGETQYF. The chain has TRBV9 and TRBJ2-5; no firm D call. The CDR3 sequence is 12 residues long. Trimming pared 0 bases from V and 5 bases from J, leaving 5 bases between. The germline CDR1 and CDR2 sequences are SGDLS and YYNGEE.

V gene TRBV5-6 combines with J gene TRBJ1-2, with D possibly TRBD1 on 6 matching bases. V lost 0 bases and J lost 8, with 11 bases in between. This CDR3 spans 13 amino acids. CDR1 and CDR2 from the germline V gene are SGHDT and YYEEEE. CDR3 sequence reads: CASSLEGGGGYTF. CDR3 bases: TGTGCCAGCAGCTTGGAAGGGGGTGGCGGCTACACCTTC.

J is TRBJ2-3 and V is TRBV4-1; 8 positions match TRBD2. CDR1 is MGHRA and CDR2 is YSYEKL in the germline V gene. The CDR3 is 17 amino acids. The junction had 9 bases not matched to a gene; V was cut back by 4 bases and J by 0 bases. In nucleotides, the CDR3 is TGCGCCAGCAGCCGCTCCCAGGAGCGGGAGAGCACAGATACGCAGTATTTT. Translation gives CASSRSQERESTDTQYF.

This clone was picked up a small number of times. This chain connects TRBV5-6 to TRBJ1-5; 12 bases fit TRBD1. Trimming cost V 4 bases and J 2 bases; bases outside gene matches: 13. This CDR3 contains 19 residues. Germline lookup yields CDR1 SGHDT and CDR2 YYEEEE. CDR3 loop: CASSRRGGTGGEGNQPQHF. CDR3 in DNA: TGTGCCAGCAGCCGCCGAGGGGGGACAGGGGGCGAGGGCAATCAGCCCCAGCATTTT.

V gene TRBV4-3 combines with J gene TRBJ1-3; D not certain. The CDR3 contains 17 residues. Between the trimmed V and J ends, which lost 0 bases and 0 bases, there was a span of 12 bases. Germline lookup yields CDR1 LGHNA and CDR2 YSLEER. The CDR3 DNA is TGCGCCAGCAGCCAAGAAGGCTGGGCCAACTCTGGAAACACCATATATTTT. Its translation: CASSQEGWANSGNTIYF.

CDR3 protein: CASSTGQGNPGELFF. The CDR3 coding sequence is TGTGCCAGCAGCACCGGACAGGGAAACCCCGGGGAGCTGTTTTTT. The V and J genes are TRBV11-2 and TRBJ2-2; 8 bases are shared with TRBD1. This CDR3 spans 15 amino acids. CDR1 and CDR2 (germline): SGHAT, FQNNGV. J gave up 6 bases and V 5 bases, and 8 bases lay outside the gene matches.

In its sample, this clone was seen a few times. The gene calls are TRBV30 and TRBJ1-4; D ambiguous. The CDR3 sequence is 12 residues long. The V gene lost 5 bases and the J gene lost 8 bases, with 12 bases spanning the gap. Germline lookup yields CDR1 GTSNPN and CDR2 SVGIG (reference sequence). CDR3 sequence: CAWHRVDEKLFF. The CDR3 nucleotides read TGTGCCTGGCATCGGGTCGACGAAAAACTGTTTTTT.

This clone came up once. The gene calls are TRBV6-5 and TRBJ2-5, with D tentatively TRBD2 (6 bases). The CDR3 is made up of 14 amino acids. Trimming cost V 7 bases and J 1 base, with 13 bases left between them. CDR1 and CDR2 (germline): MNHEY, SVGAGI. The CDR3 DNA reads TGTGCCAGCAATTCTCGGGGACTCCAAGAGACCCAGTACTTC. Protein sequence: CASNSRGLQETQYF.

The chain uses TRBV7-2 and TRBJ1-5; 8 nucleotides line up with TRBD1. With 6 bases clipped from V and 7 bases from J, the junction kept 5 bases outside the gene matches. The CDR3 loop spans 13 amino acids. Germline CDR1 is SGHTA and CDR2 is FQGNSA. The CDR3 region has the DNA TGTGCCAGCAGGGAGACAGGGGACCAGCCCCAGCATTTT. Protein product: CASRETGDQPQHF.